The rows below give T cell receptor beta chains drawn from one sample of a study of T cells in Graves' hyperthyroidism and ophthalmopathy. TCRdb re-called the multiplex PCR reads with MiXCR, one entry per CDR3 protein. Counted here are under 400,000 distinct CDR3 sequences, 15% to 19% occurring once; the ten biggest clones make up about a quarter. Sequencing was carried out using blood. Receptor source: a woman under 30 with Graves' hyperthyroidism that later progressed to Graves' ophthalmopathy. The conserved cysteine and the conserved F or W are not part of the CDR3 here. Fields, in order: D gene, V gene, clone size, J gene, CDR3 protein. D genes are given only for firm matches. Size is omitted from some rows. Given values are once, few, many or a class for expanded clones.

d_gene: -; v_gene: TRBV29-1; abundance: many; j_gene: TRBJ2-7; CDR3aa: SAAFSDSPYEQY
d_gene: -; v_gene: TRBV7-9; abundance: many; j_gene: TRBJ2-7; CDR3aa: ASSLDYYEQY
d_gene: -; v_gene: TRBV15; abundance: many; j_gene: TRBJ1-3; CDR3aa: ATSRDVPTTSGNTIY
d_gene: -; v_gene: TRBV2; abundance: many; j_gene: TRBJ2-7; CDR3aa: ASIISRVGYEQY
d_gene: -; v_gene: TRBV7-9; abundance: many; j_gene: TRBJ1-2; CDR3aa: ASSTHSGQIYGYT
d_gene: TRBD2; v_gene: TRBV6-1; abundance: -; j_gene: TRBJ2-7; CDR3aa: ASSNWASGRSSSYEQY
d_gene: -; v_gene: TRBV5-1; abundance: few; j_gene: TRBJ2-7; CDR3aa: ASTQGGLGYEQY
d_gene: -; v_gene: TRBV6-2/TRBV6-3; abundance: many; j_gene: TRBJ1-2; CDR3aa: ASRKTVTSYGYT
d_gene: TRBD1; v_gene: TRBV29-1; abundance: -; j_gene: TRBJ1-3; CDR3aa: SILTGEAGNTIY
d_gene: TRBD2; v_gene: TRBV15; abundance: -; j_gene: TRBJ2-3; CDR3aa: ATSRDPPPSGRTPDTQY
d_gene: -; v_gene: TRBV4-1; abundance: few; j_gene: TRBJ2-2; CDR3aa: ASSQERSGELF
d_gene: TRBD2; v_gene: TRBV4-1; abundance: few; j_gene: TRBJ2-5; CDR3aa: ASSQVEAGSETQY
d_gene: TRBD1; v_gene: TRBV6-1; abundance: many; j_gene: TRBJ2-7; CDR3aa: ASGGDRGLSAYEQY
d_gene: -; v_gene: TRBV6-5; abundance: -; j_gene: TRBJ1-3; CDR3aa: ASSYSWGPGNTIY
d_gene: -; v_gene: TRBV18; abundance: many; j_gene: TRBJ2-7; CDR3aa: ASSPPSTGYEQY